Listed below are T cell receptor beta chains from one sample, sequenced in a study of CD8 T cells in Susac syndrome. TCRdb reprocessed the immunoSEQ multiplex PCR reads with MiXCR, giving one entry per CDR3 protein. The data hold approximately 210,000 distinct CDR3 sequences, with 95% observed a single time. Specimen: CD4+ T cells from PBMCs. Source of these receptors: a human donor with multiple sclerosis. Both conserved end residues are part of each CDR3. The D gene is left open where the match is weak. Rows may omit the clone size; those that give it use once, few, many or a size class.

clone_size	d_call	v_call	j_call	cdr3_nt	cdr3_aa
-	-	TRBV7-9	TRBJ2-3	TGTGCCAGCAGATCAGATACGCAGTATTTT	CASRSDTQYF
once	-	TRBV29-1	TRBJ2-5	TGCAGCGCCGTCCGAGGGGTAGTGGAGACCCAGTACTTC	CSAVRGVVETQYF
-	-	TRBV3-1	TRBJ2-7	TGTGCCAGCAGCCAAGTCCCGGGGGCCTACGAGCAGTACTTC	CASSQVPGAYEQYF
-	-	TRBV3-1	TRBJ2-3	TGTGCCAGCAGCCAGACTAGGGCCATCACAGATACGCAGTATTTT	CASSQTRAITDTQYF
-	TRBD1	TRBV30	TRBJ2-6	TGTGCCTGGAATCAGGACAGGTCTGGGGCCAACGTCCTGACTTTC	CAWNQDRSGANVLTF
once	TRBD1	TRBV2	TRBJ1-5	TGTGCCAGCAGTGGTCGGACAGGCAGCAATCAGCCCCAGCATTTT	CASSGRTGSNQPQHF
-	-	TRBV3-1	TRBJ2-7	TGTGCCAGCGGGGGGGCGGACGAGCAGTACTTC	CASGGADEQYF
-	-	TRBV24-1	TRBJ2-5	TGTGCCACCAGTGATTCGTCGGTGAGGGGAGAGACCCAGTACTTC	CATSDSSVRGETQYF
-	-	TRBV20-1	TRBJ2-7	TGCAGTGCTGCACGGACCGGGGGAGAGCAGTACTTC	CSAARTGGEQYF
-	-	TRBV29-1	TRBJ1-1	TGCAGCGTTGCGGGCCCGAGGGGCACTGAAGCTCTCTTT	CSVAGPRGTEALF
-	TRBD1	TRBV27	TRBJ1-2	TGTGCCAGCAGTTTGCGACAGGGTTATGGCTACACCTTC	CASSLRQGYGYTF
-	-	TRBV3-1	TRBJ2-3	TGTGCCAGCAGCCCAAGAGGGACTAGCACAGATACGCAGTATTTT	CASSPRGTSTDTQYF
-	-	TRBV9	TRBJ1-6	TGTGCCAGCAGCGAGAGGCCCAGGGATAATTCACCCCTCCACTTT	CASSERPRDNSPLHF
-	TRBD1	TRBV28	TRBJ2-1	TGTGCCAGCAGTTCCATCGACAGGGTCGAAGAAGCGGTCGAGCAGTTCTTC	CASSSIDRVEEAVEQFF
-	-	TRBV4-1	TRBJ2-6	TGCGCCAGCAGCCAGCCCCGAGGGGTCGGGGCCAACGTCCTGACTTTC	CASSQPRGVGANVLTF
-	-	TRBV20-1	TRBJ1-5	TGCAGTGCTAGAGAGTTGAGAAATAGCAATCAGCCCCAGCATTTT	CSARELRNSNQPQHF
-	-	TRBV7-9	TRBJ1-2	TGTGCCAGCAGCTTACAGGGGAATGGCTACACCTTC	CASSLQGNGYTF
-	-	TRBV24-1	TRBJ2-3	TGTGCCACCTCCCGTGCGGGCACAGATACGCAGTATTTT	CATSRAGTDTQYF
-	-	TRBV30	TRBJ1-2	TGTGCCTGGATTACGGACTATGGCTACACCTTC	CAWITDYGYTF
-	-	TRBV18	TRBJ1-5	TGTGCCAGCTCACCAGACCGAGGCAATCAGCCCCAGCATTTT	CASSPDRGNQPQHF
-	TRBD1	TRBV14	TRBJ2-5	TGTGCCAGCAGCCAGGTCTGGACAGGGTTTGAGACCCAGTACTTC	CASSQVWTGFETQYF
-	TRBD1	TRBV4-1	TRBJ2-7	TGCGCCAGCAGCCAACTAAACGACCCGGGACAGGGGAGATTCGAGCAGTACTTC	CASSQLNDPGQGRFEQYF
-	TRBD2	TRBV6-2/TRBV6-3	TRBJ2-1	TGTGCCAGCAGACGACTAGCGGGAGGGGGTGAGCAGTTCTTC	CASRRLAGGGEQFF
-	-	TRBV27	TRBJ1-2	TGTGCCAGCAGACGGGAGTGGGGGAACACCTTC	CASRREWGNTF
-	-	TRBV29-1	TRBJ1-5	TGCAGCGTCGGCACCGACAGCGCTCAGCCCCAGCATTTT	CSVGTDSAQPQHF
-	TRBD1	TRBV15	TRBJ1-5	TGTGCCACCAGCCGAGACAGGGTGCGGCAGCCCCAGCATTTT	CATSRDRVRQPQHF
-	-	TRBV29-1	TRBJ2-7	TGCAGCGTTCTCTTCACTACCTACGAGCAGTACTTC	CSVLFTTYEQYF
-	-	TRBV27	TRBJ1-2	TGTGCCAGCAGTTTTGGTACAGGGATGAACTATGGCTACACCTTC	CASSFGTGMNYGYTF
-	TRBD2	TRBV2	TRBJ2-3	TGTGCCAGCAGTGAAGAGGGACTAGCAGATACGCAGTATTTT	CASSEEGLADTQYF
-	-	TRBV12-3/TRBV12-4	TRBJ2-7	TGTGCCAGCAGTTTGATGGCCGCCAGCCTCTCCTACGAGCAGTACTTC	CASSLMAASLSYEQYF
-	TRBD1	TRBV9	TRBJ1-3	TGTGCCAGCAGCACAGGGGTAGGACAGGGCGGAAACACCATATATTTT	CASSTGVGQGGNTIYF
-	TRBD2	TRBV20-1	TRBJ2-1	TGCAGTGCTATTGGGACTAGCGGTTCCTACAATGAGCAGTTCTTC	CSAIGTSGSYNEQFF
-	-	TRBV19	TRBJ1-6	TGTGCCAGTAGTATCGGGGGACGGAGCAATTCACCCCTCCACTTT	CASSIGGRSNSPLHF
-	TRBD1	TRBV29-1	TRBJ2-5	TGCGCAATAACAGGGGGCGGCGAGACCCAGTACTTC	CAITGGGETQYF
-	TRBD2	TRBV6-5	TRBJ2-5	TGTGCCAGCAGTTACTCTGGTGCGGGAGGGGAGACCCAGTACTTC	CASSYSGAGGETQYF
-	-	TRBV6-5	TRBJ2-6	TGTGCCAGCAGTTACTCCCGGCCCGCTGGGGCCAACGTCCTGACTTTC	CASSYSRPAGANVLTF
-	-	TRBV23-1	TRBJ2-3	TGCGCCAGCAGTCAAGATCGGGCCTCCCAGTTCACAGATACGCAGTATTTT	CASSQDRASQFTDTQYF
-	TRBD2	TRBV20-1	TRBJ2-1	TGCAGTGCTAGGACCGGACTAGCGGGGGGGCGGGACAATGAGCAGTTCTTC	CSARTGLAGGRDNEQFF
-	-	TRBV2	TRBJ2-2	TGTGCCAGCAGCCCCCTTGGACAGAACACCGGGGAGCTGTTTTTT	CASSPLGQNTGELFF
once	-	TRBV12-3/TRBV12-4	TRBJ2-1	TGTGCCAGCAGTTTAGTTGGGGGCCTGAGAAATGAGCAGTTCTTC	CASSLVGGLRNEQFF
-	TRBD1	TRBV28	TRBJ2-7	TGTGCCAGCAGTTCAGCCGGGACAGCCCGCTCCTACGAGCAGTACTTC	CASSSAGTARSYEQYF
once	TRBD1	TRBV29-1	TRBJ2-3	TGCAGCGTCGCAGGACAGGGGGCGTCCACAGATACGCAGTATTTT	CSVAGQGASTDTQYF
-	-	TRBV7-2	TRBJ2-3	TGTGCCAGCAGAGACCGTAACACAGATACGCAGTATTTT	CASRDRNTDTQYF
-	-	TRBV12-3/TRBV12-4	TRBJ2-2	TGTGCCAGCATCCCGGACTACCACCGTGACACCGGGGAGCTGTTTTTT	CASIPDYHRDTGELFF
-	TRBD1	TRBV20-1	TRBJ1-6	TGCAGTGCTCCAGGACAGGTCGGGGCACCCCTCCACTTT	CSAPGQVGAPLHF
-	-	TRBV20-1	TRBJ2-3	TGCAGTGCCTTAAAGGGAGATACGCAGTATTTT	CSALKGDTQYF
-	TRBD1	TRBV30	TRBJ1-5	TGTGCCTGGAGAGAAGGACAGGGCAATCAGCCCCAGCATTTT	CAWREGQGNQPQHF
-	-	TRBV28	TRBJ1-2	TGTGCCAGCAGTTTCTCTCAGGGGAGATTGGGCTACACCTTC	CASSFSQGRLGYTF
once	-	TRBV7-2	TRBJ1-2	TGTGCCAGCAGCTTATCGACGGGAGGCTATGGCTACACCTTC	CASSLSTGGYGYTF
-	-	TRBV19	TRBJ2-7	TGTGCCACGATCGGGGACGGCGAGCAGTACTTC	CATIGDGEQYF
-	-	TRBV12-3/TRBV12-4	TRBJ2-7	TGTGCCAGCACCAGGGGCAGGGGTTCCTACGAGCAGTACTTC	CASTRGRGSYEQYF
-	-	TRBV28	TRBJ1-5	TGTGCCAGCAGTTCACCAACAGGGCGCAATCAGCCCCAGCATTTT	CASSSPTGRNQPQHF
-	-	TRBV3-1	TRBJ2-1	TGTGCCAGCAGCCAAGGGAGGACAGTCTTTAATGAGCAGTTCTTC	CASSQGRTVFNEQFF